The 5 T cell receptor beta chains reported below all come from one sample, sequenced in a study of blood T cells in healthy people across ages. The use of a sample-barcoded 5' primer and a J-beta primer mix characterized a second PCR of about 6 to 12 cycles. Each CDR3 protein gets one entry after TCRdb re-called the 5' RACE reads with MiXCR. Of 1.5 million to 2 million distinct CDR3 sequences in the sample, around 48% were seen once. Sequencing was carried out using blood. These TCRs come from a woman aged 40 to 50 in good health.

The count of this clonotype is one. The chain has TRBV9 and TRBJ1-6; no clear D. The length of the CDR3 is 14 residues. The V gene lost 5 bases and the J gene lost 2 bases, with 8 bases spanning the gap. Germline loops: CDR1 SGDLS, CDR2 YYNGEE. CDR3 sequence: CASSWETYNSPLHF. CDR3 sequence (DNA): TGTGCCAGCAGTTGGGAGACCTATAATTCACCCCTCCACTTT.

About this clonotype: The germline gene is not matched at one end of the junction; a read error may be the cause. The chain carries TRBV6-6 and TRBJ2-7; D is tentatively TRBD1 or TRBD2 (5 bases each). The germline V gene encodes CDR1 MNHNY and CDR2 SVGAGI (reference sequence). This CDR3 has 14 residues. The CDR3 region has the DNA TGTGCCAGCACTTACCTGGGGGATTCCTACGAGCAGTACTTC. Residues: CASTYLGDSYEQYF.

The CDR3, as DNA: TGCAGTGTCAGAAGCGGGGGATATAACAATGAGCAGTTCTTC. It specifies CSVRSGGYNNEQFF. V gene TRBV20-1 combines with J gene TRBJ2-1; 8 positions agree with TRBD2. Looked up from germline, CDR1 is DFQATT and CDR2 is SNEGSKA (reference sequence). The junction had 10 bases not matched to a gene; V was cut back by 7 bases and J by 5 bases. The CDR3 sequence is 14 residues long.

The gene calls are TRBV6-2 or TRBV6-3 and TRBJ2-1, with a possible D match to TRBD1 (5 bases). V dropped 2 bases and J dropped 7 bases, with 12 bases sitting between them. In germline, CDR1 is MNHEY, CDR2 SVGEGT. This CDR3 has 14 amino acids. CDR3 coding DNA: TGTGCCAGCAGTTACGTCGCAGGGAATAATGAGCAGTTCTTC. This gives the protein CASSYVAGNNEQFF.

This clonotype was recorded once. The chain joins TRBV10-3 to TRBJ1-1; 8 nucleotides match TRBD1. The CDR3 totals 14 residues. V trimming: 6 bases; J trimming: 1 base; junction bases outside the gene matches: 4. Looked up from germline, CDR1 is ENHRY and CDR2 is SYGVKD. The DNA for the CDR3 is TGTGCCATCAGCAGGACAGGGACGAACACTGAAGCTTTCTTT. It yields the protein CAISRTGTNTEAFF.